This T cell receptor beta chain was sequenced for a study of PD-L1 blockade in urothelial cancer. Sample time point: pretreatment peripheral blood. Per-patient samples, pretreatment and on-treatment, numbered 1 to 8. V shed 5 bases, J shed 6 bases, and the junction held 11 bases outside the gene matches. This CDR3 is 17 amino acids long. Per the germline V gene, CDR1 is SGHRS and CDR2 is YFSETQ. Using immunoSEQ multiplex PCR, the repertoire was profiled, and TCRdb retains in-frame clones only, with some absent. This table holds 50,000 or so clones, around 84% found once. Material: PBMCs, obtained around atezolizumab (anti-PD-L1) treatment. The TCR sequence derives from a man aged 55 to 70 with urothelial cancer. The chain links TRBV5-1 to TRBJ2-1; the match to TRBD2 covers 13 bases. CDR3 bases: TGCGCCAGCAGGTTTAACTCGGGACTAGCGGGAAGCAATGAGCAGTTCTTC. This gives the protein CASRFNSGLAGSNEQFF.